Below, one T cell receptor (beta chain) is given with its context. No antigen is known for it. One junction end disagrees with the germline gene, perhaps due to a read error. The entry originates in a study of human T cells and chemical hapten exposure. Turning to the study itself: Small volume differences among pooled libraries mainly caused per-sample TCR yield variation.

Germline loops: CDR1 MNHEY, CDR2 SVGAGI. The CDR3 covers 14 residues. General study findings and limits: After DPC sensitization, TCRs above 1 in 1000 frequency showed no change.

The time point here: healthy volunteer bleed at 6 weeks. Unfractionated whole blood was the source from which total RNA was extracted. The library labeled individual cDNA molecules by adding unique molecular identifiers to them. Original data processing: A per-sample median of around 100,000 TCRs was observed, with a range of roughly 20,000 to 750,000. MiXCR, run by TCRdb on the RACE reads, gives a single entry per CDR3 protein. TCRdb's processing, not the authors' own work, is the source of the V and J calls. The sample lists some 77,000 distinct CDR3 sequences, around 9.4% occurring once. The specimen sequenced was whole blood. The source of this sequence is a female donor in good health. Some clones in this sample may be carry-over from other donors' samples. V and J are TRBV6-5 and TRBJ1-6, with TRBD1 as a possible D gene (6 bases). This CDR3 reads CASRLQGHNSPLNF. CDR3 coding DNA: TGTGCCAGCAGGCTCCAGGGGCATAATTCACCCCTCAACTTT.